This passage covers 18 T cell receptor beta chains from one sample sequenced in a study of molecular identifiers for immune sequencing clone quantification. Each CDR3 protein gets one entry after TCRdb re-called the PCR reads with MiXCR. The sample has some 89,000 distinct CDR3 sequences, 20% to 25% seen once. Sequencing was done on a sample of naive CD8+ T cells from blood, with Jurkat cell RNA spiked in. Subset: FACS-sorted CD8+CD4-CCR7+CD45RA+ naive T cells. The receptors here all came from a human donor in good health. Some libraries in this study had Jurkat cell RNA spiked in.

This clonotype was seen ten or more times. The chain uses TRBV4-1 and TRBJ1-3; D is undetermined. The CDR3 spans 15 residues. The germline V gene has CDR1 MGHRA and CDR2 YSYEKL. V lost 1 base and J lost 0, with 7 bases in between. The CDR3 DNA reads as TGCGCCAGCAGCCAAGCTAGGGCCTCTGGAAACACCATATATTTT. This gives the protein CASSQARASGNTIYF.

V and J are TRBV10-3 and TRBJ2-1, with 8 bases fitting TRBD2. This CDR3 is 13 amino acids long. Looked up from germline, CDR1 is ENHRY and CDR2 is SYGVKD. V was pared by 0 bases and J by 9 bases, with 1 base of the junction left unmatched. CDR3 loop: CAISESREGEQFF. Written as DNA, the CDR3 is TGTGCCATCAGTGAGTCCCGGGAGGGTGAGCAGTTCTTC.

This clonotype was detected many times. The chain carries TRBV27 and TRBJ2-6; D not resolved. Between the trimmed V and J ends, which lost 4 bases and 2 bases, there was a span of 9 bases. CDR3 size: 15 residues. Germline CDR1 and CDR2: MNHEY and SMNVEV (reference sequence). CDR3 sequence reads: CASSSSPPGANVLTF. For the CDR3, the DNA is TGTGCCAGCAGTTCATCACCACCTGGGGCCAACGTCCTGACTTTC.

This clonotype was seen at least ten times. This chain links TRBV6-5 with TRBJ2-4; D is possibly TRBD1 (6 bases). Trimming pared 2 bases from V and 4 bases from J, leaving 6 bases between. This CDR3 has 13 residues. Germline loops: CDR1 MNHEY, CDR2 SVGAGI. In nucleotides, the CDR3 is TGTGCCAGCAGTTACACAGGGAAAAACATTCAGTACTTC. Amino acids: CASSYTGKNIQYF.

This clonotype turned up a few times. The chain combines TRBV30 with TRBJ2-3, with D perhaps TRBD2 (5 bases). CDR1 and CDR2 (germline): GTSNPN, SVGIG (reference sequence). Trimming pared 0 bases from V and 4 bases from J, leaving 14 bases between. This CDR3 has 15 amino acids. The CDR3 region is CAWSVLGVGPDTQYF. The CDR3 region has the DNA TGTGCCTGGAGTGTACTGGGAGTGGGCCCAGATACGCAGTATTTT. Supplemented by reference TRBV30 and TRBJ2-3, the full variable domain reads SQTIHQWPATLVQPVGSPLSLECTVEGTSNPNLYWYRQAAGRGLQLLFYSVGIGQISSEVPQNLSASRPQDRQFILSSKKLLLSDSGFYLCAWSVLGVGPDTQYFGPGTRLTVL.

The chain combines TRBV5-1 with TRBJ2-1, with 11 bases aligning to TRBD1. Per the germline V gene, CDR1 is SGHRS and CDR2 is YFSETQ. J lost 9 bases, V lost 2 bases, and 7 bases had no gene match. The CDR3 spans 15 residues. The CDR3 coding sequence is TGCGCCAGCAGCTTTGGACAGGGGGCTGGGATTGAGCAGTTCTTC. Residues: CASSFGQGAGIEQFF.

This clonotype was recorded at least ten times. This sequence joins TRBV6-5 and TRBJ2-7; 7 bases are shared with TRBD1. The CDR3 is 14 amino acids. Germline values: CDR1 MNHEY, CDR2 SVGAGI. With V trimmed by 5 bases and J by 6 bases, 10 bases remained unmatched. The CDR3 DNA reads as TGTGCCAGCAGTCATAACAGGGGCCGGATCGAGCAGTACTTC. Protein: CASSHNRGRIEQYF.

The chain combines TRBV27 with TRBJ1-2; D might be TRBD1 (6 bases). The germline V gene encodes CDR1 MNHEY and CDR2 SMNVEV (reference sequence). V dropped 5 bases and J dropped 0 bases, with 19 bases sitting between them. This CDR3 contains 17 residues. The chain's CDR3 is CASSPWGRGEANYGYTF. Here the CDR3 DNA reads TGTGCCAGCAGTCCATGGGGCAGGGGAGAGGCTAACTATGGCTACACCTTC.

As for this clonotype: One end of the junction is discordant with germline, which a read error may explain. This sequence joins TRBV6-5 and TRBJ2-6; tentative D call: TRBD2 (6 bases). The CDR3 is 18 amino acids. Germline CDR1 reads MNHEY; CDR2 reads SVGAGI. The CDR3 sequence: CASGYSLAGVSGANVLTF. The CDR3 nucleotides read TGTGCCAGCGGTTACTCACTAGCTGGAGTGTCTGGGGCCAACGTCCTGACTTTC.

Many counts were recorded for this clonotype. The chain is built from TRBV5-4 and TRBJ2-2; no clear D. The CDR3 sequence is 13 residues long. Germline assignment: CDR1 SGHNT and CDR2 YYREEE (reference sequence). Trimming left V 0 bases short and J 3 bases short, with 3 bases between. CDR3 sequence (DNA): TGTGCCAGCAGCTTGGTAGACACCGGGGAGCTGTTTTTT. This gives the protein CASSLVDTGELFF.

This clonotype was detected a few times. The chain couples TRBV6-5 to TRBJ2-3; tentative D call: TRBD2 (6 bases). The V gene lost 5 bases and the J gene lost 2 bases, with 17 bases spanning the gap. This CDR3 has 16 residues. CDR1 and CDR2 from the germline V gene are MNHEY and SVGAGI. CDR3 amino acids: CASSHLSSGITDTQYF. The CDR3 region has the DNA TGTGCCAGCAGTCATTTGAGTAGCGGAATCACAGATACGCAGTATTTT.

As regards this clonotype: A read error may be the cause here, since a much bigger clone is one base away. The genes are TRBV7-9 and TRBJ2-5; D gene ambiguous. The ends were cut back, 5 bases at V and 2 bases at J, with 15 bases in the middle. This CDR3 spans 15 amino acids. The germline CDR1 and CDR2 sequences are SEHNR and FQNEAQ (reference sequence). The CDR3 here is CASSPLTVRQETQYF. Here the CDR3 DNA reads TGTGCCAGCAGCCCTTTGACGGTACGACAAGAGACCCAGTACTTC.

The rearrangement links TRBV7-9 to TRBJ2-3, with no clear D. The germline gives CDR1 SEHNR, CDR2 FQNEAQ (reference sequence). Trimming shortened V by 2 bases and J by 10 bases, and 13 bases separated the two germline ends. CDR3 length: 13 residues. CDR3 residues: CASSLPGTVSQYF. The CDR3, as DNA: TGTGCCAGCAGCTTACCAGGTACAGTTTCGCAGTATTTT.

This clonotype was observed many times. The chain links TRBV29-1 to TRBJ1-1; D remains unclear. Per the germline V gene, CDR1 is SQVTM and CDR2 is ANQGSEA. This CDR3 comprises 13 residues. Trimming removed 3 bases at V and 1 base at J, with 9 bases between. CDR3 nucleotides: TGCAGCGTTGAGTCGGGCTCGAACACTGAAGCTTTCTTT. It translates to CSVESGSNTEAFF.

This clonotype has at least ten counts. This chain joins TRBV5-1 and TRBJ2-3, with TRBD2 identical over 11 bases. Germline V gene sequence: CDR1 SGHRS, CDR2 YFSETQ. CDR3 length: 14 residues. V gave up 4 bases and J gave up 5 bases; unmatched junction bases: 3. The CDR3: CASSGTSGVDTQYF. CDR3 coding DNA: TGCGCCAGCAGCGGGACTAGCGGAGTAGATACGCAGTATTTT.

A few counts support this clonotype. The V call is TRBV27, the J call TRBJ2-7; the D is unclear. The CDR3 is 15 amino acids. V was clipped by 1 base and J by 3 bases, with 13 bases between them. CDR1 and CDR2 (germline): MNHEY, SMNVEV (reference sequence). DNA for the CDR3: TGTGCCAGCAGTTTATTTGGTAGCCCAGGCTACGAGCAGTACTTC. It encodes CASSLFGSPGYEQYF.

This clonotype was observed at least ten times. V and J are TRBV7-9 and TRBJ1-1, with 7 bases aligning to TRBD1. There are 14 residues in the CDR3. With V trimmed by 5 bases and J by 5 bases, 8 bases remained unmatched. Germline V lookup: CDR1 SEHNR, CDR2 FQNEAQ (reference sequence). The CDR3 region is CASSQPTGRTEAFF. DNA of the CDR3: TGTGCCAGCAGCCAGCCGACAGGGAGGACTGAAGCTTTCTTT.

There are many counts of this clonotype. This chain joins TRBV5-1 and TRBJ2-3; no reliable D call. With 4 bases removed from V and 2 bases from J, the gap between germline ends came to 14 bases. CDR3 length equals 15 residues. The germline CDR1 and CDR2 sequences are SGHRS and YFSETQ. The CDR3 protein is CASSTEDGPTDTQYF. CDR3 bases: TGCGCCAGCAGCACGGAAGACGGCCCCACAGATACGCAGTATTTT. The whole variable domain, remainder taken from reference TRBV5-1 and TRBJ2-3, is KAGVTQTPRYLIKTRGQQVTLSCSPISGHRSVSWYQQTPGQGLQFLFEYFSETQRNKGNFPGRFSGRQFSNSRSEMNVSTLELGDSALYLCASSTEDGPTDTQYFGPGTRLTVL.